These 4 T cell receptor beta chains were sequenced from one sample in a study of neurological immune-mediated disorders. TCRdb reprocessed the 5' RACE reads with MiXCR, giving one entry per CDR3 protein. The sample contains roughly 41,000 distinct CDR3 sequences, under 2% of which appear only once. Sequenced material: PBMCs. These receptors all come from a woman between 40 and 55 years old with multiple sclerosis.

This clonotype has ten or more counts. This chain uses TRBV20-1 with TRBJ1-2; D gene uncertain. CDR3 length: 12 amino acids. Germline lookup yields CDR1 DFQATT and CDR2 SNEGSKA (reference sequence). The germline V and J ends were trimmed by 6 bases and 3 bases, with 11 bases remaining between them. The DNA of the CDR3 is TGCAGTGCCGGCCCCATAGACTATGGCTACACCTTC. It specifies CSAGPIDYGYTF.

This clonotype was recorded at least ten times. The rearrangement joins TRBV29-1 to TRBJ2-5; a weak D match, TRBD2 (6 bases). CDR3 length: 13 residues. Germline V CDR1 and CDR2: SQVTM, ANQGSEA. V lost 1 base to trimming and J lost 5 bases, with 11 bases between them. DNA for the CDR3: TGCAGCGTTGAAGTCGGGGGTGGGGAGACCCAGTACTTC. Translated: CSVEVGGGETQYF.

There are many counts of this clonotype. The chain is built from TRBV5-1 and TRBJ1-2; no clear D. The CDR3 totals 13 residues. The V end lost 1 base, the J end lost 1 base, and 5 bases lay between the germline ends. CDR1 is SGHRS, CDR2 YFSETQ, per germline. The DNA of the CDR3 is TGCGCCAGCAGCTTGCCAGATAACTATGGCTACACCTTC. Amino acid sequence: CASSLPDNYGYTF.

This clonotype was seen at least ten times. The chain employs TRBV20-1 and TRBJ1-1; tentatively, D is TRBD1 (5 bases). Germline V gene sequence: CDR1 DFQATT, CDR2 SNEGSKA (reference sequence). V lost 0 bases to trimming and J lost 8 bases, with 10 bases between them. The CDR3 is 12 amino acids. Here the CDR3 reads CSARDVGDEAFF. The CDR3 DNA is TGCAGTGCTAGAGATGTGGGGGACGAAGCTTTCTTT.